The 22 T cell receptor beta chains listed next were all sequenced from one sample in a study of T-cell reconstitution after alpha-beta-depleted transplantation in children. During its preparation, the TCRbeta library received unique molecular identifiers. A single record per CDR3 protein comes from TCRdb applying MiXCR to the PCR reads. This sample has approximately 340,000 distinct CDR3 sequences, with 10% found just once. This specimen was PBMCs from the stem cell graft donor, taken from the stem cell graft. These receptors were collected from a human donor who donated a stem cell graft to a child with acute lymphoblastic leukemia.

In this sample, this clonotype turned up a few times. CDR3 sequence (DNA): TGTGCCAGCAGCTTGGGTAGCGGTCCTTTCTACGAGCAGTACTTC. Translated, it gives CASSLGSGPFYEQYF. The J gene is TRBJ2-7, the V gene TRBV7-6; D perhaps matches TRBD2 (6 bases). Trimming pared 3 bases from V and 3 bases from J, leaving 15 bases between. The CDR3 spans 15 residues. CDR1 and CDR2 from the germline V gene are SGHVS and FNYEAQ. Based on the CDR3 plus reference TRBV7-6 and TRBJ2-7, the full variable domain is GAGVSQSPRYKVTKRGQDVALRCDPISGHVSLYWYRQALGQGPEFLTYFNYEAQQDKSGLPNDRFSAERPEGSISTLTIQRTEQRDSAMYRCASSLGSGPFYEQYFGPGTRLTVT.

This clonotype was counted a few times. As DNA, the CDR3 is TGTGCCAGCAACTCGTTACTAGCGGCGGATGAGCAGTTCTTC. Its translation: CASNSLLAADEQFF. The rearrangement joins TRBV7-9 to TRBJ2-1, with 8 bases lining up with TRBD2. Trimming removed 7 bases from V and 8 bases from J; junction bases left unmatched: 10. This CDR3 region has 14 residues. CDR1 SEHNR and CDR2 FQNEAQ come from the germline V gene (reference sequence).

The chain carries TRBV7-9 and TRBJ2-7; TRBD1 is a possible D gene (6 bases). Trimming shortened V by 4 bases and J by 0 bases, and 19 bases separated the two germline ends. The germline CDR1 and CDR2 sequences are SEHNR and FQNEAQ (reference sequence). The CDR3 spans 17 residues. CDR3 region: CASSSNRQATPSYEQYF. CDR3 in DNA: TGTGCCAGCAGCTCCAATCGACAGGCAACCCCCTCCTACGAGCAGTACTTC. Drawing the rest from reference TRBV7-9 and TRBJ2-7, the complete variable domain is DTGVSQNPRHKITKRGQNVTFRCDPISEHNRLYWYRQTLGQGPEFLTYFQNEAQLEKSRLLSDRFSAERPKGSFSTLEIQRTEQGDSAMYLCASSSNRQATPSYEQYFGPGTRLTVT.

This clonotype was counted only a few times. The chain joins TRBV5-1 to TRBJ2-1; TRBD2 matches at 11 bases. The V and J ends lost 0 bases and 7 bases, in that order; junction bases with no gene match: 9. The germline CDR1 and CDR2 sequences are SGHRS and YFSETQ. This CDR3 is built from 17 residues. The CDR3 coding sequence is TGCGCCAGCAGCTTGGCCTCGGGTAGCGGGAGGGCAAATGAGCAGTTCTTC. Translating it yields CASSLASGSGRANEQFF. The whole variable domain, remainder taken from reference TRBV5-1 and TRBJ2-1, is KAGVTQTPRYLIKTRGQQVTLSCSPISGHRSVSWYQQTPGQGLQFLFEYFSETQRNKGNFPGRFSGRQFSNSRSEMNVSTLELGDSALYLCASSLASGSGRANEQFFGPGTRLTVL.

The rearrangement joins TRBV5-1 to TRBJ1-2, with D tentatively TRBD1 (6 bases). The V end was cut by 1 base, the J end by 7 bases, with 11 bases between. The germline V gene encodes CDR1 SGHRS and CDR2 YFSETQ. This CDR3 contains 13 residues. The DNA of the CDR3 is TGCGCCAGCAGCTTGCGGGGGCAACCTGGCTACACCTTC. Translated, it gives CASSLRGQPGYTF.

Turning to this clonotype: A much larger clone is a single base away; this may be a read error. The chain has TRBV20-1 and TRBJ2-1, with no clear D. The V gene's germline CDR1 is DFQATT and CDR2 SNEGSKA (reference sequence). The CDR3 sequence is 13 residues long. V shed 6 bases and J shed 4 bases, with 13 bases lying between them. In DNA form, the CDR3 reads TGCAGTGCCCTTCAGTGTACTTACAATGAGCAGTTCTTC. Amino acids: CSALQCTYNEQFF.

This clonotype was counted at least ten times. This rearrangement joins TRBV20-1 to TRBJ2-3, with 8 bases that match TRBD1. J was trimmed by 4 bases and V by 5 bases; bases with no gene match: 8. The germline CDR1 and CDR2 sequences are DFQATT and SNEGSKA (reference sequence). The CDR3 consists of 14 residues. CDR3 nucleotide sequence: TGCAGTGCTCCCCGGACAGGGTTGTCAGATACGCAGTATTTT. Amino acids: CSAPRTGLSDTQYF.

This clonotype turned up a few times. V gene TRBV27 combines with J gene TRBJ2-5; tentatively, D is TRBD1 (6 bases). The germline CDR1 and CDR2 sequences are MNHEY and SMNVEV (reference sequence). The CDR3 is 15 amino acids. Trimming removed 6 bases from V and 2 bases from J, with 16 bases in between. The CDR3 bases are TGTGCCAGCAGCGTACAGGGAAGTGAACAAGAGACCCAGTACTTC. Its protein product is CASSVQGSEQETQYF.

The V and J genes are TRBV12-3 or TRBV12-4 and TRBJ2-7; the match to TRBD2 covers 13 bases. The CDR3 loop spans 16 amino acids. The junction had 8 bases not matched to a gene; V was cut back by 5 bases and J by 4 bases. CDR3 nucleotide sequence: TGTGCCAGCAGTACCACTAGCGGGAGGGCCCAATACGAGCAGTACTTC. Protein: CASSTTSGRAQYEQYF.

The rearrangement joins TRBV10-3 to TRBJ2-2; TRBD2 aligns across 10 bases. Trimming at V came to 6 bases and at J to 1 base, leaving 8 bases not matched to a gene. The germline V gene has CDR1 ENHRY and CDR2 SYGVKD. This CDR3 has 17 amino acids. CDR3 DNA: TGTGCCATCAGCCCCACTCCTAGCGGGAGGAACACCGGGGAGCTGTTTTTT. Translated: CAISPTPSGRNTGELFF.

The chain has TRBV28 and TRBJ2-5; D is undetermined. V was pared by 5 bases and J by 5 bases, with 21 bases between. Looked up from germline, CDR1 is MDHEN and CDR2 is SYDVKM. CDR3 length equals 16 residues. CDR3 coding DNA: TGTGCCAGCAGTCCCTGGAGCAAGGGCGTTGGGGAGACCCAGTACTTC. Protein sequence: CASSPWSKGVGETQYF.

This clonotype has at least ten counts. The CDR3 DNA reads as TGTGCCAGCAGCTTAGGGATGACAGGGGGAGAGACCCAGTACTTC. Protein sequence: CASSLGMTGGETQYF. This chain uses TRBV7-9 with TRBJ2-5, with 9 bases that match TRBD1. CDR1 and CDR2 (germline): SEHNR, FQNEAQ (reference sequence). J gave up 4 bases and V 1 base, and 4 bases lay outside the gene matches. This CDR3 is built from 15 residues.

The CDR3 coding sequence is TGTGCCAGTAGTATAGATGTCGGTCAGGGTTACAATGAGCAGTTCTTC. Translation gives CASSIDVGQGYNEQFF. This chain links TRBV19 with TRBJ2-1, with D perhaps TRBD1 (5 bases). Trimming removed 0 bases at V and 4 bases at J, with 13 bases between. Germline lookup yields CDR1 LNHDA and CDR2 SQIVND (reference sequence). This CDR3 is built from 16 residues.

This clonotype was recorded a few times. The chain is built from TRBV5-1 and TRBJ2-1; TRBD2 aligns across 14 bases. V was pared by 4 bases and J by 5 bases, with 5 bases of the junction left unmatched. This CDR3 is 16 amino acids long. Germline loops: CDR1 SGHRS, CDR2 YFSETQ. In DNA, the CDR3 is TGCGCCAGCAGCCCCTGGACTAGCGGGAGGAACAATGAGCAGTTCTTC. It codes for CASSPWTSGRNNEQFF.

The chain recombines TRBV5-1 with TRBJ2-7; TRBD1 aligns across 9 bases. Trimming at V came to 5 bases and at J to 3 bases, leaving 18 bases not matched to a gene. The CDR3 spans 18 residues. The V gene's germline CDR1 is SGHRS and CDR2 YFSETQ. CDR3 residues: CASRGTGSSTGRLYEQYF. CDR3 DNA: TGCGCCAGCAGGGGGACAGGGAGTTCTACAGGGCGGCTCTACGAGCAGTACTTC.

The chain joins TRBV6-5 to TRBJ1-1; D perhaps matches TRBD1 (5 bases). V was shortened by 7 bases and J by 12 bases, with 15 bases between the two germline ends. The germline V gene has CDR1 MNHEY and CDR2 SVGAGI. The CDR3 is 11 amino acids. In DNA, the CDR3 is TGTGCCAGCAACAATCAGGGAGGGACTTTCTTT. It translates to CASNNQGGTFF.

This clonotype was found many times. The V and J genes are TRBV12-3 or TRBV12-4 and TRBJ2-3, with a tentative D call TRBD2 (6 bases). Deletions cut 4 bases from V and 2 bases from J, with 10 bases between. The CDR3 sequence is 14 residues long. The CDR3 DNA sequence: TGTGCCAGCAGTTCGGGACTTTACACAGATACGCAGTATTTT. Translating it yields CASSSGLYTDTQYF.

The chain combines TRBV27 with TRBJ2-1; 10 positions match TRBD2. The CDR3 consists of 15 residues. Germline values: CDR1 MNHEY, CDR2 SMNVEV (reference sequence). Trimming cost V 5 bases and J 8 bases; bases outside gene matches: 9. Written as DNA, the CDR3 is TGTGCCAGCAGTGGGCTAGCGGGAGCCATCCATGAGCAGTTCTTC. This gives the protein CASSGLAGAIHEQFF.

This clonotype was observed many times. The chain uses TRBV5-1 and TRBJ2-5; TRBD1 matches 9 bases. The V gene end was trimmed by 0 bases and the J gene end by 5 bases; junction bases not matched to a gene: 2. Germline V gene data show CDR1 as SGHRS and CDR2 as YFSETQ. The CDR3 runs 14 residues. The DNA for the CDR3 is TGCGCCAGCAGCTTGGGACAGGGGGACGAGACCCAGTACTTC. As protein: CASSLGQGDETQYF.

This clonotype was counted only a few times. This chain joins TRBV5-1 and TRBJ2-2, with a weak D call TRBD1 (5 bases). Germline loops: CDR1 SGHRS, CDR2 YFSETQ. The V and J ends lost 4 bases and 6 bases respectively, with 10 bases between them. The CDR3 has 13 amino acids. The CDR3 DNA reads as TGCGCCAGCAGCACAGGCCCAGCCGGGGAGCTGTTTTTT. It encodes CASSTGPAGELFF.

This clonotype was detected many times. The gene calls are TRBV10-3 and TRBJ1-1, with no clear D. Germline CDR1 is ENHRY and CDR2 is SYGVKD. Trimming shortened V by 7 bases and J by 1 base, and 19 bases separated the two germline ends. The CDR3 is 16 residues long. DNA of the CDR3: TGTGCCATCAAGACCCCGGACTCCACGCCGAACACTGAAGCTTTCTTT. Its translation is CAIKTPDSTPNTEAFF.

This clonotype was recorded many times. The CDR3 DNA sequence: TGCGCCAGCAGTTCGAGGACAACCGGGGAGCTGTTTTTT. As protein: CASSSRTTGELFF. The chain couples TRBV5-1 to TRBJ2-2; maybe TRBD1 (5 bases). V was clipped by 5 bases and J by 5 bases, with 10 bases between them. CDR1 is SGHRS and CDR2 is YFSETQ in the germline V gene. The CDR3 extends over 13 amino acids.